Following are 15 T cell receptor beta chains from one sample sequenced in a study of vaccination and CD4 T cells after COVID-19. Treatment in this sample: approximately 9-day PBMC culture with coronavirus spike peptide pools or control peptides (ViraFEST assay). The antigens for these receptors are not known. An Oncomine TCR Beta short-read assay was used to sequence the DNA from cultured CD4+ T cells. A single record per CDR3 protein comes from TCRdb applying MiXCR to the PCR reads. Counted here are about 15,000 distinct CDR3 sequences, around 80% occurring once; the ten biggest clones make up 15% to 20%. Material: CD4+ T cells from blood, cultured in vitro. Source of these receptors: a human donor who had recovered from COVID-19.

The rearrangement uses TRBV7-2 and TRBJ1-2; 7 bases agree with TRBD1. Germline lookup yields CDR1 SGHTA and CDR2 FQGNSA. This CDR3 is 11 amino acids long. Trimming took 3 bases from V and 10 from J; bases not matched to a gene: 2. This chain's CDR3 is CASSLRGPYTF. The CDR3 DNA is TGTGCCAGCAGCTTGAGGGGGCCCTACACCTTC.

The genes are TRBV6-1 and TRBJ2-5, with TRBD2 as a possible D gene (6 bases). CDR3 length: 14 residues. Trimming removed 9 bases at V and 3 bases at J, with 17 bases between. The germline V gene has CDR1 MNHNS and CDR2 SASEGT. The chain's CDR3 is CARTRQGGKETQYF. The CDR3 region has the DNA TGTGCCAGAACTCGCCAGGGCGGGAAAGAGACCCAGTACTTC.

The genes are TRBV7-6 and TRBJ2-5; a weak D match, TRBD2 (5 bases). Germline V lookup: CDR1 SGHVS, CDR2 FNYEAQ. This CDR3 contains 14 residues. The ends were cut back, 0 bases at V and 5 bases at J, with 10 bases in the middle. The CDR3 sequence is CASSLAWRQETQYF. The CDR3 DNA reads as TGTGCCAGCAGCTTAGCGTGGAGGCAGGAGACCCAGTACTTC.

The rearrangement joins TRBV2 to TRBJ2-5, with unresolved D. The V end lost 8 bases, the J end lost 3 bases, and 7 bases lay between the germline ends. CDR3 size: 11 residues. Germline V lookup: CDR1 SNHLY, CDR2 FYNNEI. CDR3 sequence: CASRAEETQYF. The DNA of the CDR3 is TGTGCCAGCCGGGCGGAAGAGACCCAGTACTTC.

The chain uses TRBV28 and TRBJ1-5; D gene unclear. CDR3 length: 15 amino acids. V lost 3 bases and J lost 0, with 9 bases in between. Germline-derived CDR1 and CDR2 are MDHEN and SYDVKM. The CDR3 region is CASSFGGDSNQPQHF. CDR3 coding DNA: TGTGCCAGCAGTTTCGGCGGAGATAGCAATCAGCCCCAGCATTTT.

Remarks on this clonotype: At one end the junction does not follow the germline gene, possibly because of a read error. This chain uses TRBV20-1 with TRBJ2-2, with 13 positions matching TRBD2. The CDR3 runs to 16 residues. The germline CDR1 and CDR2 sequences are DFQATT and SNEGSKA (reference sequence). CDR3 protein: CSANIGLAGVNGELVF. CDR3 DNA sequence: TGCAGTGCTAATATAGGACTAGCGGGAGTGAACGGGGAGCTGGTTTTT.

The chain uses TRBV12-3 or TRBV12-4 and TRBJ2-4; TRBD2 matches 7 bases. V trimming: 7 bases; J trimming: 0 bases; junction bases outside the gene matches: 6. This CDR3 contains 15 residues. In DNA, the CDR3 is TGTGCCAGCACCTGGGGGGGACTAGCCAAAAACATTCAGTACTTC. Residues: CASTWGGLAKNIQYF.

This clonotype was found a few times. This chain joins TRBV7-2 and TRBJ1-6, with D tentatively TRBD1 (5 bases). The length of the CDR3 is 15 residues. Trimming shortened V by 4 bases and J by 10 bases, and 17 bases separated the two germline ends. Germline-derived CDR1 and CDR2 are SGHTA and FQGNSA. This CDR3 reads CASSSQRGVGSPLHF. CDR3 DNA sequence: TGTGCCAGCAGCTCCCAGAGGGGAGTAGGCTCACCCCTCCACTTT.

V usage is TRBV7-9 and J usage is TRBJ1-2; D might be TRBD1 (6 bases). The CDR3 totals 11 residues. Between the trimmed V and J ends, which lost 1 base and 13 bases, there was a span of 10 bases. Germline CDR1 is SEHNR and CDR2 is FQNEAQ (reference sequence). The CDR3 bases are TGTGCCAGCAGCTTAGAGGGGGAGCTCACCTTC. This gives the protein CASSLEGELTF.

The chain carries TRBV24-1 and TRBJ2-3, with D unresolved. The CDR3 extends over 16 amino acids. Per the germline V gene, CDR1 is KGHDR and CDR2 is SFDVKD. Trimming stripped 8 bases from V and 0 bases from J, with 17 bases between. CDR3 in DNA: TGTGCCACCAACTACGCCCCCCGACCTAGCACAGATACGCAGTATTTT. Translating gives CATNYAPRPSTDTQYF.

V and J are TRBV6-2 or TRBV6-3 and TRBJ1-6; D is unresolved. CDR1 is MNHEY, CDR2 SVGEGT, per germline. V was trimmed by 1 base and J by 14 bases, leaving 6 bases between them. CDR3 length equals 11 residues. For the CDR3, the DNA is TGTGCCAGCAGTTACTTGGAGGCCCTCCACTTT. Its protein product is CASSYLEALHF.

A few counts support this clonotype. The rearrangement joins TRBV7-2 to TRBJ1-5; D gene uncertain. V dropped 3 bases and J dropped 2 bases, with 5 bases sitting between them. Germline V gene sequence: CDR1 SGHTA, CDR2 FQGNSA. The length of the CDR3 is 13 residues. The DNA for the CDR3 is TGTGCCAGCAGCTTCATGGGCAATCAGCCCCAGCATTTT. This codes for CASSFMGNQPQHF.

The rearrangement links TRBV28 to TRBJ1-6; no definite D call. The CDR3 is made up of 14 amino acids. Per germline, CDR1 MDHEN and CDR2 SYDVKM. The ends were cut back, 2 bases at V and 4 bases at J, with 6 bases in the middle. The CDR3 is CASSLSEYNSPLHF. CDR3 coding DNA: TGTGCCAGCAGTTTAAGCGAGTATAATTCACCCCTCCACTTT.

This clonotype has a handful of counts. CDR3 region: CSAKGDIEAFF. For the CDR3, the DNA is TGCAGTGCTAAAGGGGACATTGAAGCTTTCTTT. The chain employs TRBV20-1 and TRBJ1-1, with TRBD1 as a possible D gene (6 bases). CDR1 and CDR2 from the germline V gene are DFQATT and SNEGSKA (reference sequence). The CDR3 is 11 amino acids. Between the trimmed V and J ends, which lost 4 bases and 7 bases, there was a span of 10 bases.

The V and J genes are TRBV20-1 and TRBJ1-1, with a tentative D call TRBD1 (5 bases). There are 13 residues in the CDR3. The V and J ends lost 4 bases and 3 bases respectively, with 12 bases between them. The germline V gene encodes CDR1 DFQATT and CDR2 SNEGSKA (reference sequence). The CDR3 DNA reads TGCAGTGCTACCTCCAGGGTGTACACTGAAGCTTTCTTT. Protein product: CSATSRVYTEAFF.